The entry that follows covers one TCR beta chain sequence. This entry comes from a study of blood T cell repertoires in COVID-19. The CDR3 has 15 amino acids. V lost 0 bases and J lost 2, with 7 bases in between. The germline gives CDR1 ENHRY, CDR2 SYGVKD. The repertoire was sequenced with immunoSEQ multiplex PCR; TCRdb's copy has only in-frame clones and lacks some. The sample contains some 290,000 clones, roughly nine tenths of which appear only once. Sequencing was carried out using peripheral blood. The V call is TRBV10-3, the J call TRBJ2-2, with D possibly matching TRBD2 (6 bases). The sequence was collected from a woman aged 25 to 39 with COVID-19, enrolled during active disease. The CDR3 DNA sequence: TGTGCCATCAGTGAGTCGGGACTTAACACCGGGGAGCTGTTTTTT. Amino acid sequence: CAISESGLNTGELFF.